The sequence of this TCR beta chain was determined in a study of breast tumors, draining lymph nodes, adjacent tissues. General study findings and limits: Compared with lymph nodes, tumors were less diverse; compared with nontumor tissue, more. The data were judged consistent with most tumor T cells coming from lymph node and expanding in tumor. The lymph node origin of tumor T cells was framed as consistent with a hypothesis, not demonstrated.

The CDR3 covers 14 residues. Germline V gene sequence: CDR1 DFQATT, CDR2 SNEGSKA (reference sequence). Trimming removed 6 bases from V and 4 bases from J; junction bases left unmatched: 10. Only one count was recorded for this clonotype. The antigen is unknown. TCRdb reanalysed the multiplex PCR reads using MiXCR and keeps one entry per CDR3 protein. The data show some 230,000 distinct CDR3 sequences, approximately 36% seen once. Breast cancer patients provided tissue from their axillary draining lymph nodes. The chain combines TRBV20-1 with TRBJ2-5, with 8 bases aligning to TRBD2. Sequenced: axillary lymph node tissue. The clonotype was recovered from a female donor with breast cancer. Some clones in this sample may be carry-over from other donors' samples. The CDR3 sequence: CSAMTGGRVETQYF. Written as DNA, the CDR3 is TGCAGTGCCATGACGGGGGGGCGGGTAGAGACCCAGTACTTC.